This T cell receptor (beta chain) was sequenced during a study of blood T cell repertoires in COVID-19. In germline, CDR1 is SGDLS, CDR2 YYNGEE. The CDR3 is 15 amino acids. The junction had 6 bases not matched to a gene; V was cut back by 3 bases and J by 3 bases. Here immunoSEQ multiplex PCR was the method, and the copy in TCRdb shows in-frame clones only, minus some. Here the sample spans about 22,000 clones, approximately 90% being singletons. The V and J genes are TRBV9 and TRBJ2-7; TRBD2 matches at 10 bases. Sequenced: peripheral blood. This receptor was identified in a human donor with active COVID-19. The donor label of this sample is uncertain. CDR3 sequence (DNA): TGTGCCAGCAGCGGAGGGAGCGGGGGGGACTACGAGCAGTACTTC. This sequence encodes CASSGGSGGDYEQYF.